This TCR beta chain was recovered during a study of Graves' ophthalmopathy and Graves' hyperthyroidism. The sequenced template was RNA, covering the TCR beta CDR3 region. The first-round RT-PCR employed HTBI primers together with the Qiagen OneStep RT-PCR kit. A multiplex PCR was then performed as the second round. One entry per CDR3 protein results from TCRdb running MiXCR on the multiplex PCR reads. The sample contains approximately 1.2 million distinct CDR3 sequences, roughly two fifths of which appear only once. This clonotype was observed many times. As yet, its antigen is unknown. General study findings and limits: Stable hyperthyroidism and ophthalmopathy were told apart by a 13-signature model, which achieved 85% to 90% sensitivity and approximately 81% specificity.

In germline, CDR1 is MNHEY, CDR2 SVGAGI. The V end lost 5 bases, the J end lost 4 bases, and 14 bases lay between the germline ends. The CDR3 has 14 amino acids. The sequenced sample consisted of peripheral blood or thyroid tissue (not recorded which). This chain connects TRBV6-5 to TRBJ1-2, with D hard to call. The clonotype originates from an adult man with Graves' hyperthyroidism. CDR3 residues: CASSESLGPYGYTF. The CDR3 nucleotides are TGTGCCAGCAGTGAAAGCCTGGGTCCCTATGGCTACACCTTC.